These T cell receptor beta chains were read from a single sample in a study of lymphopenia after photon versus proton radiotherapy. Clones were read by immunoSEQ multiplex PCR, and TCRdb kept only the in-frame ones, dropping some. The data contain tens of thousands of clones, more than 75% of them singletons. The sequenced sample was peripheral blood, obtained from a patient treated with photon-based radiotherapy. These receptors all stem from a woman in her seventies with pancreatic cancer. The CDR3 runs from the conserved cysteine through the conserved F or W. Each record gives: J gene, clone size, D gene, V gene, CDR3 DNA, CDR3 protein. A D gene is named only where the DNA matches it firmly. A row's size may be missing; if present it is once, few, many or a size class.

TRBJ1-6 - - TRBV19 TGTGCCAGTAGTATTGGGACTCGGAGAAGTTCACCCCTCCACTTT CASSIGTRRSSPLHF
TRBJ1-4 - - TRBV7-9 TGTGCCAGCAGGCTAGTAGGATCAACTAATGAAAAACTGTTTTTT CASRLVGSTNEKLFF
TRBJ1-1 - - TRBV7-9 TGTGCCAGCAGCTTATCTGGGGGCACTGAAGCTTTCTTT CASSLSGGTEAFF
TRBJ2-7 - - TRBV5-4 TGTGCCAGCAGCCACCGGACAGAACCCTACGAGCAGTACTTC CASSHRTEPYEQYF
TRBJ1-4 - TRBD1 TRBV19 TGTGCCAGTAGATGGAGAACCGGGACAGGGAATGAAAAACTGTTTTTT CASRWRTGTGNEKLFF
TRBJ1-2 - TRBD1 TRBV2 TGTGCCAGCAGTACTTGGACAGGGGAGGGGTATGGCTACACCTTC CASSTWTGEGYGYTF
TRBJ2-7 - - TRBV19 TGTGCCAGTAGCTATGGGGTATCCTCCTACGAGCAGTACTTC CASSYGVSSYEQYF
TRBJ1-1 - - TRBV18 TGTGCCAGCTCACCAGGAAATCAGGGGTTGGCTTTCTTT CASSPGNQGLAFF
TRBJ2-1 - TRBD2 TRBV28 TGTGCCAGCAGTTCATGGACTAGCGCGATAAGCTCCTACAATGAGCAGTTCTTC CASSSWTSAISSYNEQFF
TRBJ2-5 once - TRBV20-1 TGCAGTGTTCCGCGAGAGACCCAGTACTTC CSVPRETQYF
TRBJ2-3 - - TRBV7-9 TGTGCCAGCAGCCACCCGGTCCAAAAGACAGATACGCAGTATTTT CASSHPVQKTDTQYF
TRBJ2-5 once TRBD2 TRBV7-6 TGTGCCAGCTCTCTGGGGGGGTTACCAGAGACCCAGTACTTC CASSLGGLPETQYF
TRBJ1-1 few - TRBV29-1 TGCAGCGTTGCAGCTGGACCTGAAGCTTTCTTT CSVAAGPEAFF
TRBJ2-7 - - TRBV6-1 TGTGCCAGCAGTGAAGATGACAGGACCCAGGAGCAGTACTTC CASSEDDRTQEQYF
TRBJ2-1 - TRBD2 TRBV4-3 TGCGCCAGCAGCCAAGGAGCTACGGGAGGGCGGCACAATGAGCAGTTCTTC CASSQGATGGRHNEQFF
TRBJ2-2 - - TRBV28 TGTGCCAGCAGTTTTGGGGGCCACGGGGAGCTGTTTTTT CASSFGGHGELFF
TRBJ2-3 - - TRBV2 TGTGCCAGCAGTGAAGATGCAGGGGCGAGCACAGATACGCAGTATTTT CASSEDAGASTDTQYF
TRBJ1-5 - - TRBV7-3 TGTGCCAGCACCCTCGCGCGTAGCTGGAATCAGCCCCAGCATTTT CASTLARSWNQPQHF
TRBJ1-3 - TRBD1 TRBV7-8 TGTGCCAGCAGCCGACAGGGGGCAGCTGGAAACACCATATATTTT CASSRQGAAGNTIYF
TRBJ1-1 - TRBD1 TRBV29-1 TGCAGCGTTTTGACAGGGAAAAGAAACACTGAAGCTTTCTTT CSVLTGKRNTEAFF
TRBJ2-3 - - TRBV5-1 TGCGCCAGCAAACACCCGTGGGGCACAGATACGCAGTATTTT CASKHPWGTDTQYF
TRBJ1-1 once - TRBV7-2 TGTGCCAGCAGCTTATCCCCCAAGGGGAACACTGAAGCTTTCTTT CASSLSPKGNTEAFF
TRBJ1-3 - TRBD1 TRBV7-2 TGTGCCAGCAGCCCTAACAGGGGAGGTTCTGGAAACACCATATATTTT CASSPNRGGSGNTIYF
TRBJ2-7 once - TRBV28 TGTGCCAGCAGTTTGGCCAGGGTCGTCTACGAGCAGTACTTC CASSLARVVYEQYF
TRBJ2-7 - - TRBV10-3 TGTGCCATCAGTCGGGACCCTAGCTCCTACGAGCAGTACTTC CAISRDPSSYEQYF
TRBJ1-1 - - TRBV9 TGTGCCAGCAGCGCTCGGACGGGAAAGGCTTTCTTT CASSARTGKAFF
TRBJ1-2 once - TRBV27 TGTGCCAGCAGTTTGGGTCTAACCTTTGGCTACACCTTC CASSLGLTFGYTF
TRBJ2-7 - TRBD2 TRBV4-3 TGCGCCAGCAGCCAAGCCCCAGTGGGTAGCGGGAGAGTCGAGCAGTACTTC CASSQAPVGSGRVEQYF
TRBJ2-5 once - TRBV28 TGTGCCAGCAGTTCGACGGAGTCGGAGACCCAGTACTTC CASSSTESETQYF
TRBJ2-3 - TRBD2 TRBV28 TGTGCCAGCAGACGAGGAGCGGGGTCTAGCACAGATACGCAGTATTTT CASRRGAGSSTDTQYF
TRBJ2-3 - - TRBV10-3 TGTGCCATCAGAGGTGAAAGCCACACAGATACGCAGTATTTT CAIRGESHTDTQYF
TRBJ1-3 - - TRBV5-6 TGTGCCAGCAGCTTGGGTGTTCAGCCAAACACCATATATTTT CASSLGVQPNTIYF
TRBJ2-3 few - TRBV29-1 TGCAGCGTTGTGTACTACCACACAGATACGCAGTATTTT CSVVYYHTDTQYF
TRBJ1-4 once - TRBV14 TGTGCCAGCAGCCAAGAGAGAGGGTTTAATGAAAAACTGTTTTTT CASSQERGFNEKLFF
TRBJ2-1 - - TRBV27 TGTGCCAGCAATAGGCCTGACAATGAGCAGTTCTTC CASNRPDNEQFF
TRBJ1-3 - - TRBV19 TGTGCCAGTAGTATAAGACAGATCTCTGGAAACACCATATATTTT CASSIRQISGNTIYF
TRBJ2-5 once TRBD2 TRBV28 TGTGCCAGCAGCAGGGAACTAGCGGGAGGGCCAGGTCAAGAGACCCAGTACTTC CASSRELAGGPGQETQYF
TRBJ2-7 - - TRBV7-2 TGTGCCAGCAGCTTAGGTTGGGTCGGCGAGCAGTACTTC CASSLGWVGEQYF
TRBJ2-7 - TRBD2 TRBV19 TGTGCCTCCGGCGTTGGTAGCGGGAGGAGTATCGAGCAGTACTTC CASGVGSGRSIEQYF
TRBJ1-1 few - TRBV5-3 TGTGCCAGAAGCTCAGTCCTCGGGGGGCCGAACACTGAAGCTTTCTTT CARSSVLGGPNTEAFF